This T cell receptor (beta chain) was observed in a study of shared clonotypes between healthy human individuals. General study findings and limits: Generation probabilities of non-shared clonotypes were lower (relative to those shared by all four donors).

The method was immunoSEQ multiplex PCR; TCRdb's version includes in-frame clones alone and lacks a portion of them. This repertoire shows about 2 million clones, just under 95% found once; its top ten account for 1% to 1.5%. In its sample, this clone was seen once. The antigen is not known. Selected positively for CCR7 and CD45RO-negative, naive CD8 cells excluded terminally differentiated effector memory CD45RA+ cells. This CDR3 is 14 amino acids long. Unmatched junction bases numbered 5, after V lost 5 bases and J lost 4 bases. Germline CDR1 and CDR2: PRHDT and FYEKMQ (reference sequence). The sequencing input was naive CD8+ T cells sorted from blood. The gene calls are TRBV13 and TRBJ1-1, with 9 bases that match TRBD1. The sequence derives from a man younger than 35 in good health. The DNA of the CDR3 is TGTGCCAGCAGCCCTTGGGACAGGGTCACTGAAGCTTTCTTT. It yields the protein CASSPWDRVTEAFF.